This T cell receptor (beta chain) derives from a study of blood T cell repertoires in COVID-19. Background on the study: The United States, Italy and Spain provided the acute and convalescent COVID-19 samples.

Source study methods: Reference gene primer amplification gave nucleated cell count estimates. Method: immunoSEQ multiplex PCR; TCRdb's copy keeps in-frame clones and lacks some. From that table come the V and J calls and clone size; the DNA was used to work out D and trimming. Here the sample spans hundreds of thousands of clones, roughly 80% being singletons. Germline V CDR1 and CDR2: LNHDA, SQIVND (reference sequence). This CDR3 has 17 amino acids. Unmatched junction bases numbered 11, after V lost 5 bases and J lost 4 bases. Assignment of participants to cohorts was predicated upon participant-reported clinical history.

The receptor was derived from a middle-aged man who had been exposed to COVID-19. This sequence joins TRBV19 and TRBJ1-3, with TRBD1 matching 10 bases. Sequenced material: PBMCs or T cells enriched from blood (not recorded which). CDR3: CASSQQGQGFFGNTIYF. The CDR3 DNA reads TGTGCCAGTAGTCAACAGGGACAGGGGTTTTTCGGAAACACCATATATTTT.